The 16 T cell receptor beta chains presented below share a single source sample, sequenced in a study of T-cell reconstitution after alpha-beta-depleted transplantation in children. During its preparation, the TCRbeta library received unique molecular identifiers. TCRdb reprocessed the PCR reads via MiXCR and lists one record per CDR3 protein. The sample lists 500,000 or so distinct CDR3 sequences; about 31% were seen once. The material was PBMCs from the stem cell graft donor, obtained from the stem cell graft. All receptors come from a human donor who donated a stem cell graft to a child with aplastic anemia.

This clonotype was detected once. The V call is TRBV6-2 or TRBV6-3, the J call TRBJ2-4, with a possible D match to TRBD1 (6 bases). The V end lost 7 bases, the J end lost 7 bases, and 17 bases lay between the germline ends. The CDR3 is 14 amino acids. The germline CDR1 and CDR2 sequences are MNHEY and SVGEGT. CDR3 bases: TGTGCCAGCAAGAGTCGGGACACTTATAACATTCAGTACTTC. Protein product: CASKSRDTYNIQYF.

This clonotype came up a few times. The V call is TRBV20-1, the J call TRBJ2-7; D remains ambiguous. The ends were cut back, 6 bases at V and 4 bases at J, with 10 bases in the middle. Per germline, CDR1 DFQATT and CDR2 SNEGSKA (reference sequence). CDR3 size: 11 residues. The CDR3 spells CSALRSYEQYF. The DNA for the CDR3 is TGCAGTGCGCTGAGGAGTTACGAGCAGTACTTC.

The gene calls are TRBV20-1 and TRBJ2-5; TRBD2 matches at 11 bases. With 3 bases clipped from V and 2 bases from J, the junction kept 8 bases outside the gene matches. CDR3 length: 16 residues. Germline CDR1 and CDR2: DFQATT and SNEGSKA (reference sequence). CDR3: CSARVGLAGRQETQYF. Written as DNA, the CDR3 is TGCAGTGCTAGGGTCGGACTAGCGGGCCGTCAAGAGACCCAGTACTTC.

The chain recombines TRBV4-1 with TRBJ2-3, with 12 bases that match TRBD1. The germline CDR1 and CDR2 sequences are MGHRA and YSYEKL. This CDR3 is built from 17 residues. V shed 3 bases and J 2 bases; nucleotides not matched to a gene: 6. As DNA, the CDR3 is TGCGCCAGCAGCCAGTCCGGGACAGGGGGCTTCACAGATACGCAGTATTTT. It specifies CASSQSGTGGFTDTQYF.

This clonotype was seen only a few times. This chain joins TRBV29-1 and TRBJ1-1, with D uncertain. Germline V gene lookup returns CDR1 SQVTM and CDR2 ANQGSEA. With 4 bases removed from V and 1 base from J, the gap between germline ends came to 13 bases. This CDR3 comprises 14 residues. The DNA for the CDR3 is TGCAGCGTTGTTACCGGGTCGGGGAACACTGAAGCTTTCTTT. Amino acid sequence: CSVVTGSGNTEAFF.

This clonotype was seen only a few times. The V call is TRBV3-1, the J call TRBJ2-1, with 9 positions matching TRBD2. The CDR3 extends over 14 amino acids. The V and J ends lost 3 bases and 3 bases, in that order; junction bases with no gene match: 0. The germline V gene encodes CDR1 LGHDT and CDR2 YNNKEL (reference sequence). CDR3 protein: CASSQTSGYNEQFF. The CDR3 region has the DNA TGTGCCAGCAGCCAGACTAGCGGCTACAATGAGCAGTTCTTC.

At least ten counts were recorded for this clonotype. V is TRBV12-3 or TRBV12-4 and J is TRBJ2-1; TRBD2 is a possible D gene (6 bases). The V gene lost 6 bases and the J gene lost 1 base, with 13 bases spanning the gap. The CDR3 runs 15 residues. CDR3 sequence: CASSRGGWSYNEQFF. The CDR3 region has the DNA TGTGCCAGCAGCCGGGGAGGATGGTCCTACAATGAGCAGTTCTTC.

This clonotype was counted a few times. This sequence joins TRBV29-1 and TRBJ2-1; 7 bases line up with TRBD1. The length of the CDR3 is 12 residues. In germline, CDR1 is SQVTM, CDR2 ANQGSEA. V trimming: 6 bases; J trimming: 6 bases; junction bases outside the gene matches: 5. The CDR3 reads CSVHSGGNEQFF. The CDR3 DNA sequence: TGCAGCGTCCACTCAGGGGGCAATGAGCAGTTCTTC.

This clonotype was detected a few times. The chain employs TRBV12-3 or TRBV12-4 and TRBJ1-5; D not resolved. This CDR3 spans 14 amino acids. V lost 6 bases and J 3 bases, leaving 12 bases between the germline ends. The CDR3 region is CASSYDADNQPQHF. The CDR3 nucleotides read TGTGCCAGCAGCTACGACGCAGACAATCAGCCCCAGCATTTT.

The chain couples TRBV7-9 to TRBJ1-2; 8 bases fit TRBD1. CDR1 is SEHNR, CDR2 FQNEAQ, per germline (reference sequence). The CDR3 extends over 14 amino acids. The junction had 6 bases not matched to a gene; V was cut back by 5 bases and J by 4 bases. CDR3 loop: CASSTGQGFYGYTF. The DNA of the CDR3 is TGTGCCAGCAGCACCGGACAGGGTTTCTATGGCTACACCTTC.

In its sample, this clonotype was seen a few times. V usage is TRBV7-9 and J usage is TRBJ2-1; TRBD2 matches at 13 bases. The V segment lost 1 base and the J segment 5 bases; nucleotides outside the gene matches: 5. Germline V lookup: CDR1 SEHNR, CDR2 FQNEAQ (reference sequence). The CDR3 totals 17 residues. CDR3 in amino acids: CASSLVVTSGRNNEQFF. The CDR3 DNA sequence: TGTGCCAGCAGCTTAGTCGTGACTAGCGGGAGGAACAATGAGCAGTTCTTC.

The genes are TRBV4-2 and TRBJ1-2; 8 bases map to TRBD1. CDR1 is LGHNA, CDR2 YNFKEQ, per germline. The CDR3 contains 14 residues. J lost 5 bases, V lost 4 bases, and 6 bases had no gene match. The CDR3 sequence: CASSPGQEEYGYTF. The CDR3 DNA sequence: TGTGCCAGCAGCCCGGGACAGGAGGAGTATGGCTACACCTTC.

The V gene is TRBV20-1, the J gene TRBJ2-4, with D possibly TRBD1 on 5 matching bases. This CDR3 spans 14 amino acids. Trimming cost V 5 bases and J 2 bases, with 13 bases left between them. Germline values: CDR1 DFQATT, CDR2 SNEGSKA (reference sequence). The DNA for the CDR3 is TGCAGTGCTTCAGGGATTGTGTCCAAAAACATTCAGTACTTC. Protein sequence: CSASGIVSKNIQYF.

This clonotype was seen a handful of times. The chain joins TRBV29-1 to TRBJ1-2, with D tentatively TRBD1 (5 bases). From germline, CDR1 is SQVTM and CDR2 ANQGSEA. Trimming shortened V by 4 bases and J by 4 bases, and 16 bases separated the two germline ends. This CDR3 is built from 14 residues. This CDR3 is CSVAGTATLYGYTF. CDR3 DNA sequence: TGCAGCGTTGCTGGGACGGCAACACTCTATGGCTACACCTTC.

This clonotype showed up just a few times. J is TRBJ1-1 and V is TRBV29-1; D remains ambiguous. Germline loops: CDR1 SQVTM, CDR2 ANQGSEA. The V end lost 4 bases, the J end lost 6 bases, and 12 bases lay between the germline ends. The CDR3 covers 12 residues. The CDR3 loop is CSVVGASAEAFF. The CDR3 DNA follows: TGCAGCGTTGTAGGTGCGTCCGCTGAAGCTTTCTTT.

The rearrangement links TRBV27 to TRBJ1-4, with D perhaps TRBD1 (5 bases). Germline loops: CDR1 MNHEY, CDR2 SMNVEV (reference sequence). The CDR3 extends over 14 amino acids. Trimming removed 9 bases at V and 7 bases at J, with 18 bases between. In DNA, the CDR3 is TGTGCCAGTCAAAGCGCAGGGAGGGGTGAAAAACTGTTTTTT. This translates into CASQSAGRGEKLFF.